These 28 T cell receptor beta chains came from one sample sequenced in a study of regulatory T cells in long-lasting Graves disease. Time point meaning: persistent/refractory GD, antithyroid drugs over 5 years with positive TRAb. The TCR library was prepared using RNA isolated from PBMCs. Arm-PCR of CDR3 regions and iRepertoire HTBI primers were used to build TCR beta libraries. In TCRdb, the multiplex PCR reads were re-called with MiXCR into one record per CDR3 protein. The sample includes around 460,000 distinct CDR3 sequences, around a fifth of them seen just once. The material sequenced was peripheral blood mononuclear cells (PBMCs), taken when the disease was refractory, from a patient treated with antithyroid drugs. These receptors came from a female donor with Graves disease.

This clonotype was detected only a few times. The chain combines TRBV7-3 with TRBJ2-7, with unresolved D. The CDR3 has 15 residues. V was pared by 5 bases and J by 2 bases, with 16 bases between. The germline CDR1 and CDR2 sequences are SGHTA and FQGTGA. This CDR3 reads CASSPFEAQTYEQYF. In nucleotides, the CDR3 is TGTGCCAGCAGCCCTTTCGAGGCCCAGACCTACGAGCAGTACTTC.

CDR3 residues: CASSQEGGYQQYF. The CDR3 coding sequence is TGCGCCAGCAGCCAAGAAGGAGGGTACCAGCAGTACTTC. V usage is TRBV4-1 and J usage is TRBJ2-7; D is possibly TRBD2 (6 bases). V was pared by 0 bases and J by 8 bases, with 11 bases between. This CDR3 contains 13 residues. Germline CDR1 MGHRA, CDR2 YSYEKL.

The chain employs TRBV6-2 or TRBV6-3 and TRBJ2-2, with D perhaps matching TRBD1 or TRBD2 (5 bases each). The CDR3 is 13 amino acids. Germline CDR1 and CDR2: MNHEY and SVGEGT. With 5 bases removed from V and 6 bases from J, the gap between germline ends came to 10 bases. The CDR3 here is CASSEWGPGELFF. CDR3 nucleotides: TGTGCCAGCAGTGAGTGGGGACCCGGGGAGCTGTTTTTT.

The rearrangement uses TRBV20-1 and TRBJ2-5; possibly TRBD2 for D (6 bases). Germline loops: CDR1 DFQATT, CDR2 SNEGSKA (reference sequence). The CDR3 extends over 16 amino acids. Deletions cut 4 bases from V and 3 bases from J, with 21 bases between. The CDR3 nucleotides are TGCAGTGCTAAACAAAACGACGGGACTCCCGAAGAGACCCAGTACTTC. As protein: CSAKQNDGTPEETQYF.

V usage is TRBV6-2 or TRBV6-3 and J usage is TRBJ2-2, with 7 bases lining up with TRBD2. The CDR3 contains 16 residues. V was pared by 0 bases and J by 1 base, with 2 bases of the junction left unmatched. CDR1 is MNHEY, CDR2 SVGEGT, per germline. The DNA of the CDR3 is TGTGCCAGCAGTTACTCGGTAGCGGGGAACACCGGGGAGCTGTTTTTT. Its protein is CASSYSVAGNTGELFF.

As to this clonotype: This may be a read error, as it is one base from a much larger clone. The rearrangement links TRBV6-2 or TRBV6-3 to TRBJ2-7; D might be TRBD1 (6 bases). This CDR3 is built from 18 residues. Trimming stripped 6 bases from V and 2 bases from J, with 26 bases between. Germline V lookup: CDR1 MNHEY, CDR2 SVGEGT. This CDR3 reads CASRGWGLGDMSPYEQYF. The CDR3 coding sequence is TGTGCCAGCAGAGGGTGGGGTCTTGGGGACATGTCCCCCTACGAGCAGTACTTC.

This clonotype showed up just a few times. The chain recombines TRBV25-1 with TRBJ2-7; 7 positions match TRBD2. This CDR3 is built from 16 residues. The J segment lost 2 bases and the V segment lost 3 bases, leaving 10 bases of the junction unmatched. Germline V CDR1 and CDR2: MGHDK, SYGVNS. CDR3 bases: TGTGCCAGCAGTGATCCCACCCGGGGGGATGCCTACGAGCAGTACTTC. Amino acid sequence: CASSDPTRGDAYEQYF.

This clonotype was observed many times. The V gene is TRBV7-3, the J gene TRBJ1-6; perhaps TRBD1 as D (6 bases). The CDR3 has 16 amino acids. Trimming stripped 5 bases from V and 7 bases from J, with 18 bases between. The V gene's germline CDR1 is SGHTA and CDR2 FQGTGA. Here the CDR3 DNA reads TGTGCCAGCAGCCCAAGGGGGGGCAGTGGAAATTCACCCCTCCACTTT. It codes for CASSPRGGSGNSPLHF.

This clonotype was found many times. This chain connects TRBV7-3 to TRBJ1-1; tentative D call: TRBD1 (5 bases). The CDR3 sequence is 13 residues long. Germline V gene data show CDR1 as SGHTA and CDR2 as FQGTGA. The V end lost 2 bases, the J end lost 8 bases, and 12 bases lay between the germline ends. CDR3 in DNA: TGTGCCAGCAGCTTATTGGGACGGCAAGAAGCTTTCTTT. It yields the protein CASSLLGRQEAFF.

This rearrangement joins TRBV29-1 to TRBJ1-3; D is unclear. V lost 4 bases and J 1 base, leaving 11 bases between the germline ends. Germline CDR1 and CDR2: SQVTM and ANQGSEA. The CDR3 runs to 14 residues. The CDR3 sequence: CSVGEAGSGNTIYF. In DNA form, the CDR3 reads TGCAGCGTTGGCGAGGCTGGTTCTGGAAACACCATATATTTT.

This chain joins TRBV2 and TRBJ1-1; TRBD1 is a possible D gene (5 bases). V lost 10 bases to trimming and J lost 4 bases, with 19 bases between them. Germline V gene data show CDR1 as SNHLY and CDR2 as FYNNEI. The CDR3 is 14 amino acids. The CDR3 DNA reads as TGTGCCAACATTTATGGGTCTCAGGGCACTGAAGCTTTCTTT. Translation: CANIYGSQGTEAFF.

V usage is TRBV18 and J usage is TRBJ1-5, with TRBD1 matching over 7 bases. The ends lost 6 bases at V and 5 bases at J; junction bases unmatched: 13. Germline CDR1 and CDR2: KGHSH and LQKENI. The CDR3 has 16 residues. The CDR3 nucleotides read TGTGCCAGCTCGGGACAGACGAATATGGACCATCAGCCCCAGCATTTT. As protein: CASSGQTNMDHQPQHF.

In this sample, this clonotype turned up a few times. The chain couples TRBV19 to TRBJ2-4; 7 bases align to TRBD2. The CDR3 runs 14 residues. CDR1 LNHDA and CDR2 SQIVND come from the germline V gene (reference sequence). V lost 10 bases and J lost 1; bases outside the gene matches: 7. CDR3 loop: CATWTRTAKNIQYF. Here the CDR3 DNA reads TGTGCCACTTGGACTAGGACGGCCAAAAACATTCAGTACTTC.

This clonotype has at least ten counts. The CDR3 coding sequence is TGTGCCGGAGGACAGGGGCCATCTACTAACACCGGGGAGCTGTTTTTT. Translation: CAGGQGPSTNTGELFF. The chain uses TRBV6-1 and TRBJ2-2, with 9 bases fitting TRBD1. Germline-derived CDR1 and CDR2 are MNHNS and SASEGT. J was trimmed by 2 bases and V by 11 bases; bases with no gene match: 12. The CDR3 is 16 residues long.

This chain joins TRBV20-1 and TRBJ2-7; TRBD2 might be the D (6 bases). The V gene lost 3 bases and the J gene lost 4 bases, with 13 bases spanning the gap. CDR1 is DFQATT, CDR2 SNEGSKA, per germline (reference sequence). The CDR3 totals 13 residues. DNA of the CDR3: TGCAGTGCTAGTGCGGGAAGGGATTACGAGCAGTACTTC. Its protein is CSASAGRDYEQYF.

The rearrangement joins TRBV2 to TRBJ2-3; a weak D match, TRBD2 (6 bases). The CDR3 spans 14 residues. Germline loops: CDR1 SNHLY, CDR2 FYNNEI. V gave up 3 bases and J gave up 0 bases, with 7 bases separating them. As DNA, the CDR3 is TGTGCCAGCAGTGAGCGGGACAGCACAGATACGCAGTATTTT. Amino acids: CASSERDSTDTQYF.

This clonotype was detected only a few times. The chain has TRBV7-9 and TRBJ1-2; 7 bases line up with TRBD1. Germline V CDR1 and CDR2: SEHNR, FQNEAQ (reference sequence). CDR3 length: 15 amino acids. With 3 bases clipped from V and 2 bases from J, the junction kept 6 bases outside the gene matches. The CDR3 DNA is TGTGCCAGCAGCTTGGGGGCGGGACAGAACTATGGCTACACCTTC. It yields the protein CASSLGAGQNYGYTF.

The CDR3, as DNA: TGCGCCAGCAGCCTCATTGAGGAATTCGACACTGAAGCTTTCTTT. Its translation is CASSLIEEFDTEAFF. The genes are TRBV5-1 and TRBJ1-1; D uncertain. Trimming pared 4 bases from V and 3 bases from J, leaving 16 bases between. There are 15 residues in the CDR3. Germline lookup yields CDR1 SGHRS and CDR2 YFSETQ.

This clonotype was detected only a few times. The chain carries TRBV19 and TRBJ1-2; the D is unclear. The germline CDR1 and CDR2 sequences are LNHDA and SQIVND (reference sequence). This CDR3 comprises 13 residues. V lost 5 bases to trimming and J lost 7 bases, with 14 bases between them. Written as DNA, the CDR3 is TGTGCCAGTAGTTTATCGGATGTTAGTGGCTACACCTTC. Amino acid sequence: CASSLSDVSGYTF.

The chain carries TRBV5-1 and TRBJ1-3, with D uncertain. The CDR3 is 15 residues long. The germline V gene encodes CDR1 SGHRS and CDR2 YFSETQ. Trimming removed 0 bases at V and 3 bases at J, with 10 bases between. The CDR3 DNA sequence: TGCGCCAGCAGCTTGGCCAACATGGATGGAAACACCATATATTTT. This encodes CASSLANMDGNTIYF.

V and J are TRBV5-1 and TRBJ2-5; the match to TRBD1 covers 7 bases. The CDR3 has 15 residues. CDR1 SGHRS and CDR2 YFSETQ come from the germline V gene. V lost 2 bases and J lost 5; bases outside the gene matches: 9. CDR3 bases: TGCGCCAGCAGCTTATCGACAGGGCCAGGGGAGACCCAGTACTTC. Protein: CASSLSTGPGETQYF. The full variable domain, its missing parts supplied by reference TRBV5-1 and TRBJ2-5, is KAGVTQTPRYLIKTRGQQVTLSCSPISGHRSVSWYQQTPGQGLQFLFEYFSETQRNKGNFPGRFSGRQFSNSRSEMNVSTLELGDSALYLCASSLSTGPGETQYFGPGTRLLVL.

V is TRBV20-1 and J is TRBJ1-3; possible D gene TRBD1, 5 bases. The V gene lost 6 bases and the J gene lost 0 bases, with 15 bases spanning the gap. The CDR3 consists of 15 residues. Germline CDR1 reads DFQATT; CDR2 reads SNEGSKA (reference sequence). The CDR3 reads CSATPTVTSGNTIYF. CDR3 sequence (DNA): TGCAGTGCAACTCCGACAGTGACCTCTGGAAACACCATATATTTT.

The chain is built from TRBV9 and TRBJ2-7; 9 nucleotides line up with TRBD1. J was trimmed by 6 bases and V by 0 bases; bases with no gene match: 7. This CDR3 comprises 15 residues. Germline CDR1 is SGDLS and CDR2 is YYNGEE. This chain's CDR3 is CASSVGGGQGGEQYF. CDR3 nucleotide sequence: TGTGCCAGCAGCGTAGGAGGGGGACAGGGTGGCGAGCAGTACTTC.

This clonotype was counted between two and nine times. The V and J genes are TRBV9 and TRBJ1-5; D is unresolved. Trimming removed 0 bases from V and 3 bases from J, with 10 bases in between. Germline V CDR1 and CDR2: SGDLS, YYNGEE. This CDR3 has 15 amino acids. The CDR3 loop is CASSVAGGPNQPQHF. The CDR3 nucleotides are TGTGCCAGCAGCGTAGCTGGAGGCCCCAATCAGCCCCAGCATTTT.

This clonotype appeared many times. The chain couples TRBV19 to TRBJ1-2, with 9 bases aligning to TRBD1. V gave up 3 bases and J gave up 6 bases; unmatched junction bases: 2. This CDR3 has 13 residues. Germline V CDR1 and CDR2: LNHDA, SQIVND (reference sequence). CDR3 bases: TGTGCCAGTAGTATGGGACAGGGCCATGGCTACACCTTC. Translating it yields CASSMGQGHGYTF.

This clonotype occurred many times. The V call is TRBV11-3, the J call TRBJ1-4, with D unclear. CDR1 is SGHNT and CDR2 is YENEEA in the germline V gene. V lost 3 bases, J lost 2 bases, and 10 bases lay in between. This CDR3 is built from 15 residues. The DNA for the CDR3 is TGTGCCAGCAGCTTCGGTGGGAGGACTAATGAAAAACTGTTTTTT. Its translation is CASSFGGRTNEKLFF.

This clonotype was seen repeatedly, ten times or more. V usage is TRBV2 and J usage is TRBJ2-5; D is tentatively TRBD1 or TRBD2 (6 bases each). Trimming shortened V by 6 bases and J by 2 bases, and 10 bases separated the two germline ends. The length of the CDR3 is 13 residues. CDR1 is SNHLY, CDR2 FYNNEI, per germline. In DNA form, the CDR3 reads TGTGCCAGCAGCGAGGGGGGACAAGAGACCCAGTACTTC. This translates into CASSEGGQETQYF.

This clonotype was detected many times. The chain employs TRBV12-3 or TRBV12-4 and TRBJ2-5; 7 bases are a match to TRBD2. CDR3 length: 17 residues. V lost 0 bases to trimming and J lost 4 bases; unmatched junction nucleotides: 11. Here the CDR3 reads CASSLAVGLGGLETQYF. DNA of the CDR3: TGTGCCAGCAGTTTAGCTGTAGGACTAGGAGGGTTAGAGACCCAGTACTTC.